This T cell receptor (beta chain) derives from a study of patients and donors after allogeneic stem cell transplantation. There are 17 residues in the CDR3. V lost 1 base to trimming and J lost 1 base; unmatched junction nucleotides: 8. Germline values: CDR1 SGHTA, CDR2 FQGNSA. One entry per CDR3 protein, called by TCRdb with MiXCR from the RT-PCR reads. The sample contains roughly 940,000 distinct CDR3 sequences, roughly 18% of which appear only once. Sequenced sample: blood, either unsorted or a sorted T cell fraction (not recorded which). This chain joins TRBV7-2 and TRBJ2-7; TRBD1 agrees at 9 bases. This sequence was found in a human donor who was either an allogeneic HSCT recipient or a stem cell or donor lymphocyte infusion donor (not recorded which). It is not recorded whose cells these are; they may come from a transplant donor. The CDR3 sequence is CASSLGSSGTGSYEQYF. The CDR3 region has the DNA TGTGCCAGCAGCTTAGGCTCATCCGGGACAGGGTCCTACGAGCAGTACTTC.